One sample yielded the 15 T cell receptor beta chains listed below, sequenced in a study of identical twins. In TCRdb, the 5' RACE reads were re-called with MiXCR into one record per CDR3 protein. The profile covers about 520,000 distinct CDR3 sequences, with about 20% appearing a single time and roughly 0.91% taken by the ten largest. This sample also belongs to another study, concerning T cells expressing NK-cell markers.

The sample was CD4+ T cells sorted from blood. The origin of the receptors is a woman aged 18 to 35 in good health.

V is TRBV6-5 and J is TRBJ2-3; D not resolved. Trimming stripped 0 bases from V and 5 bases from J, with 6 bases between. The CDR3 totals 13 residues. Germline V gene data show CDR1 as MNHEY and CDR2 as SVGAGI. The DNA for the CDR3 is TGTGCCAGCAGTTACTCACAAGAAGATACGCAGTATTTT. This translates into CASSYSQEDTQYF.

The chain links TRBV10-2 to TRBJ2-3; D gene unclear. The length of the CDR3 is 15 residues. Trimming pared 6 bases from V and 3 bases from J, leaving 16 bases between. Germline V gene lookup returns CDR1 WSHSY and CDR2 SAAADI. The CDR3 loop reads CASRQTSFKTDTQYF. DNA of the CDR3: TGCGCCAGCAGGCAGACCTCTTTTAAAACAGATACGCAGTATTTT.

This clonotype appeared a few times. The chain couples TRBV5-4 to TRBJ2-2, with TRBD2 identical over 9 bases. V gave up 2 bases and J gave up 4 bases; unmatched junction bases: 3. Germline-derived CDR1 and CDR2 are SGHNT and YYREEE (reference sequence). The CDR3 length is 15 residues. CDR3 DNA sequence: TGTGCCAGCAGCTTCGCGACTAGCGGCACCGGGGAGCTGTTTTTT. Translation gives CASSFATSGTGELFF.

J is TRBJ1-1 and V is TRBV24-1, with D unresolved. V was cut by 11 bases and J by 1 base, with 10 bases left in between. This CDR3 contains 12 residues. Per the germline V gene, CDR1 is KGHDR and CDR2 is SFDVKD. Written as DNA, the CDR3 is TGTGCCAAGATTAAGGGGAACACTGAAGCTTTCTTT. It translates to CAKIKGNTEAFF.

The chain carries TRBV7-9 and TRBJ1-4; tentative D call: TRBD1 (6 bases). The CDR3 sequence is 14 residues long. Germline CDR1 and CDR2: SEHNR and FQNEAQ (reference sequence). V lost 5 bases, J lost 6 bases, and 13 bases lay in between. This chain's CDR3 is CASSTGTQYEKLFF. CDR3 in DNA: TGTGCCAGCAGCACCGGGACACAATATGAAAAACTGTTTTTT.

The rearrangement joins TRBV29-1 to TRBJ2-4; D is perhaps TRBD1 (6 bases). Trimming pared 3 bases from V and 7 bases from J, leaving 16 bases between. Germline loops: CDR1 SQVTM, CDR2 ANQGSEA. This CDR3 contains 14 residues. The CDR3 sequence: CSVEVRGAVNIQYF. Here the CDR3 DNA reads TGCAGCGTTGAGGTCAGGGGAGCAGTTAACATTCAGTACTTC. The entire variable domain, with the rest obtained from reference TRBV29-1 and TRBJ2-4, is as follows: SAVISQKPSRDICQRGTSLTIQCQVDSQVTMMFWYRQQPGQSLTLIATANQGSEATYESGFVIDKFPISRPNLTFSTLTVSNMSPEDSSIYLCSVEVRGAVNIQYFGAGTRLSVL.

This clonotype was found a few times. This chain joins TRBV5-1 and TRBJ2-1; perhaps TRBD2 as D (6 bases). This CDR3 spans 21 amino acids. Germline V gene data show CDR1 as SGHRS and CDR2 as YFSETQ. The ends were cut back, 0 bases at V and 0 bases at J, with 25 bases in the middle. CDR3 loop: CASSLEWGTSLYLSSYNEQFF. CDR3 DNA sequence: TGCGCCAGCAGCTTGGAGTGGGGAACTAGCCTTTACCTCAGCTCCTACAATGAGCAGTTCTTC.

The J gene is TRBJ2-5, the V gene TRBV20-1; weak D call: TRBD2 (6 bases). Trimming took 4 bases from V and 1 from J, leaving 16 bases between them. Germline V CDR1 and CDR2: DFQATT, SNEGSKA (reference sequence). CDR3 size: 15 residues. In DNA form, the CDR3 reads TGCAGTGCTAAAGGGTCGTTAGCGGCCCAAGAGACCCAGTACTTC. Amino acid sequence: CSAKGSLAAQETQYF.

This clonotype was seen only a few times. V is TRBV4-3 and J is TRBJ2-3; 7 bases are a match to TRBD2. The CDR3 totals 15 residues. Germline values: CDR1 LGHNA, CDR2 YSLEER. V was pared by 7 bases and J by 3 bases, with 10 bases of the junction left unmatched. In DNA form, the CDR3 reads TGCGCCAGCAAGCAGACTAGCACTAGGACAGATACGCAGTATTTT. Protein sequence: CASKQTSTRTDTQYF.

This chain connects TRBV6-1 to TRBJ2-5; 8 bases match TRBD2. The CDR3 length is 14 residues. The junction had 7 bases not matched to a gene; V was cut back by 5 bases and J by 5 bases. Per germline, CDR1 MNHNS and CDR2 SASEGT. The DNA of the CDR3 is TGTGCCAGCAGTCTGAGCGGGAGAAGGGAGACCCAGTACTTC. This codes for CASSLSGRRETQYF.

This clonotype occurred a few times. This chain links TRBV20-1 with TRBJ2-5; D remains ambiguous. Germline V lookup: CDR1 DFQATT, CDR2 SNEGSKA (reference sequence). This CDR3 has 13 amino acids. V was pared by 1 base and J by 3 bases, with 9 bases between. DNA of the CDR3: TGCAGTGCTAGAGGACACGACAAAGAGACCCAGTACTTC. Protein product: CSARGHDKETQYF.

Only one count was recorded for this clonotype. The chain uses TRBV20-1 and TRBJ1-1, with D maybe TRBD1 (5 bases). The CDR3 has 14 amino acids. CDR1 is DFQATT and CDR2 is SNEGSKA in the germline V gene (reference sequence). V was cut by 3 bases and J by 1 base, with 12 bases left in between. The CDR3: CSASVQEKNTEAFF. The CDR3, as DNA: TGCAGTGCTAGTGTACAGGAGAAGAACACTGAAGCTTTCTTT.

The chain couples TRBV28 to TRBJ2-7; D possibly uses TRBD1 or TRBD2 (6 bases each). The germline V and J ends were trimmed by 7 bases and 4 bases, with 20 bases remaining between them. Germline CDR1 and CDR2: MDHEN and SYDVKM. The CDR3 loop spans 15 amino acids. As DNA, the CDR3 is TGTGCCAGCACCCCACCCGAGGGGGGACAATACGAGCAGTACTTC. Its translation: CASTPPEGGQYEQYF. Using reference TRBV28 and TRBJ2-7 for the parts outside the CDR3, the full variable domain is DVKVTQSSRYLVKRTGEKVFLECVQDMDHENMFWYRQDPGLGLRLIYFSYDVKMKEKGDIPEGYSVSREKKERFSLILESASTNQTSMYLCASTPPEGGQYEQYFGPGTRLTVT.

V gene TRBV9 combines with J gene TRBJ2-3; D gene ambiguous. Germline V gene sequence: CDR1 SGDLS, CDR2 YYNGEE. Trimming removed 2 bases at V and 8 bases at J, with 12 bases between. The CDR3 runs to 13 residues. As DNA, the CDR3 is TGTGCCAGCAGCGTTTCACCCTCAGTTACGCAGTATTTT. The encoded protein is CASSVSPSVTQYF.

Many counts were recorded for this clonotype. It is likely a read error, because the conserved phenylalanine at the end of the CDR3 is missing. It is unclear where the CDR3 begins or ends on the DNA, so no DNA is shown, and the CDR3 is as TCRdb lists it. The gene calls are TRBV18 and TRBJ2-4; the table assigns TRBD1, which was not confirmed against the DNA. The germline V gene encodes CDR1 KGHSH and CDR2 LQKENI. From its first to its last residue, the CDR3 has 11 amino acids. CDR3 amino acids: CASSPPGQGVI.